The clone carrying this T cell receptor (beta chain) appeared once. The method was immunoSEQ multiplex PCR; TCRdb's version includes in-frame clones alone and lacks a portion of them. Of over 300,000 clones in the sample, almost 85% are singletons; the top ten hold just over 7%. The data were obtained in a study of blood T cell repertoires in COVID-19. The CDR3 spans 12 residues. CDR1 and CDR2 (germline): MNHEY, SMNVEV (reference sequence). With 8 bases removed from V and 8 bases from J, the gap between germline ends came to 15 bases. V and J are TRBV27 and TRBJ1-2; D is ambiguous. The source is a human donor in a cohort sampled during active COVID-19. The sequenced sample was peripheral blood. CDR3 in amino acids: CASEVEGAGYTF. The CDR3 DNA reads TGTGCCAGCGAGGTCGAAGGAGCCGGCTACACCTTC.